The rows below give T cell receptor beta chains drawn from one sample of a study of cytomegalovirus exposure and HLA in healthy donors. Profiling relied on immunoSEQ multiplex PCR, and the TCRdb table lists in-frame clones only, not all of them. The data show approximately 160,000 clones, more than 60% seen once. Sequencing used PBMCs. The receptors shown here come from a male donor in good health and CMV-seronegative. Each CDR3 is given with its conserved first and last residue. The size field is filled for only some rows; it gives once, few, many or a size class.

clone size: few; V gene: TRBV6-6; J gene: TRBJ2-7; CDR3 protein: CASSQGQGTYEQYF
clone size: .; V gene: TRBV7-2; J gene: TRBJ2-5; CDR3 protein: CASSPSGSRETQYF
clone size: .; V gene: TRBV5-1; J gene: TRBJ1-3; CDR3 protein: CASSRDRAVNTIYF
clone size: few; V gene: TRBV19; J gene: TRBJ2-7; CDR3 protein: CASSIGPERSYEQYF
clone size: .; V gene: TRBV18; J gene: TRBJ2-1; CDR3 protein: CASSPSGQRTGNEQFF
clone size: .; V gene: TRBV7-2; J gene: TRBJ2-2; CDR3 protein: CASSLGVSGELFF
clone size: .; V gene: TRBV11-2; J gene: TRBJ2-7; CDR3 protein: CASSFNRDSYEQYF
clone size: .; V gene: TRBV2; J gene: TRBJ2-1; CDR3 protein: CASSERGGGYNEQFF
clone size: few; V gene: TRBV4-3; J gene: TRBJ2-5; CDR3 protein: CASSQNTPTSGLETQYF
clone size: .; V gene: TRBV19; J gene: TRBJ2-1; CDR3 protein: CASKPSTSGYNEQFF
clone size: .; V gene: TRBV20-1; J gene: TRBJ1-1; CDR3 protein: CSAIRGLRAFF
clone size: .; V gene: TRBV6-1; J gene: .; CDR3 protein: CASSEGQGRLSRYEQYF
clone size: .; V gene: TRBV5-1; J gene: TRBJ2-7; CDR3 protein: CASSLGSLGTGDHEQYF
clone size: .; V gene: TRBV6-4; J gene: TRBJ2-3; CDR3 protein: CASRLDRYTDTQYF
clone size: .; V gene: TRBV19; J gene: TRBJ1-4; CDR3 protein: CASQGQPVNYNEKLFF
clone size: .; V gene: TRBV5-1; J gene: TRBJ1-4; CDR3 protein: CASSLSPGVVEKLFF
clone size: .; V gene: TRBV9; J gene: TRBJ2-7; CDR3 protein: CASSVEVHDSYEQYF
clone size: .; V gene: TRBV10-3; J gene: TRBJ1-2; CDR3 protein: CAISSGDYGYTF
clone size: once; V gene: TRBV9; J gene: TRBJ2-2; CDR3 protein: CASSVDQGSLDTGELFF
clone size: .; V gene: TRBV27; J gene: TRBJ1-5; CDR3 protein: CASSSHGTGVQPQHF
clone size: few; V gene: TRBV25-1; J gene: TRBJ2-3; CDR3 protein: CASSPGGTGGVTQYF
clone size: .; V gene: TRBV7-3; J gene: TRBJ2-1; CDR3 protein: CASSLKIGAGGPYNEQFF
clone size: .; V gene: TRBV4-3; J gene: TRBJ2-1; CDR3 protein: CASSQELVRGYNEQFF
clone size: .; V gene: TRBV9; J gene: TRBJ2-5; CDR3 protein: CASSKTQETQYF
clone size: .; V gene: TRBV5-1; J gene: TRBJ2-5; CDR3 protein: CASSLGGGEQYF
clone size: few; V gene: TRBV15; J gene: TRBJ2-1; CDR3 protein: CATSRSPRDRGDYNEQFF